The clone carrying this T cell receptor beta chain has just a few counts. Its antigen is still unknown. The data are from a study of T-cell memory formation after mild COVID-19. Germline-derived CDR1 and CDR2 are SNHLY and FYNNEI. V was pared by 5 bases and J by 0 bases, with 10 bases between. The CDR3 contains 14 residues. TCRdb redid the calling of the 5' RACE reads with MiXCR, one entry per CDR3 protein. This table holds approximately 500,000 distinct CDR3 sequences, approximately 25% found once. General observations from the study: Contracting CD8+ clones were enriched in EMRA, CD4+ mainly in CM and EM. Memory cells collected pre-infection included some clones that later responded, suggesting cross-reactive memory joined. The SARS-CoV-2 specificity of second-wave clones reaching peak at day 37 remained unverified.

The sequence was obtained from an adult woman who had mild COVID-19 (a few samples of this study predate the infection). Cell type and time point are not known. Sample: PBMCs or a T cell subset sorted from them (not recorded which). V is TRBV2 and J is TRBJ2-5, with no clear D. The CDR3 here is CASSNSPYQETQYF. The CDR3 DNA is TGTGCCAGCAGTAACAGCCCTTACCAAGAGACCCAGTACTTC.